The clone carrying this T cell receptor beta chain was detected many times. Amplified TCR beta CDR3 regions came from RNA transcripts. HTBI primers were used for first-round RT-PCR of the TCR CDR3. MiXCR was run by TCRdb on the multiplex PCR reads, yielding one entry per CDR3 protein. The table shows 250,000 or so distinct CDR3 sequences, with around 15% occurring only once. This record belongs to a study of T cells in Graves' hyperthyroidism and ophthalmopathy. The source of the PBMCs was around 10 ml of fresh peripheral blood. The sample consisted of blood. This TCR came from a woman aged 45-59 years with Graves' hyperthyroidism that later progressed to Graves' ophthalmopathy.

CDR3 sequence reads: CASSPRGVLANNEQFF. The CDR3 DNA reads TGTGCCAGCAGTCCAAGAGGGGTTTTGGCCAACAATGAGCAGTTCTTC. The V and J genes are TRBV27 and TRBJ2-1; D may be TRBD1 or TRBD2 (5 bases each). Looked up from germline, CDR1 is MNHEY and CDR2 is SMNVEV (reference sequence). V shed 5 bases and J shed 5 bases, with 19 bases lying between them. The CDR3 is 16 residues long.